The clone carrying this T cell receptor (beta chain) was seen at least ten times. Its antigen is still unknown. This specimen belongs to a study of spatial heterogeneity in lung cancer. Overall study results and limits: One measure, the expanded intratumoral alpha and beta TCR count, tracked tumor mutation counts.

Time point denoted: sample taken at primary tumor resection. The CDR3 consists of 13 residues. J was trimmed by 7 bases and V by 2 bases; bases with no gene match: 2. Germline values: CDR1 SGHTA, CDR2 FQGNSA. TCRdb re-analysed the 5' RACE reads in MiXCR, keeping a single row per CDR3 protein. The repertoire has 12,000 to 15,000 distinct CDR3 sequences, under 7.5% of them found once; the top ten carry over 8%. The source material was lung tumor tissue, sampled at surgery. This receptor was obtained from a male donor with early-stage non-small cell lung cancer. The chain links TRBV7-2 to TRBJ1-5; 7 bases match TRBD1. The CDR3 DNA reads as TGTGCCAGCAGCTTACAGGGGGGGCAGCCCCAGCATTTT. As protein: CASSLQGGQPQHF.